The clone carrying this TCR beta chain was counted between two and nine times. Its antigen is still unknown. This record belongs to a study of T cell repertoires in cytomegalovirus infection. Study context: The authors used CMV epitopes that were HLA-C-restricted (recently identified) and HLA-B-restricted (well studied). Based on public TCR beta signatures, there were indications of CMV infection and of a matching HLA type. Study-level results: The response measured ex vivo was dominated by TCR beta clonotypes (HLA-C-restricted and CMV-specific). Pooled public TCR beta family frequency picked out CMV carriers with the relevant HLA.

V was trimmed by 5 bases and J by 12 bases, leaving 17 bases between them. CDR1 LNHDA and CDR2 SQIVND come from the germline V gene (reference sequence). The CDR3 is made up of 13 amino acids. TCRdb reanalysed the reads using MiXCR and keeps one entry per CDR3 protein. The sample contains under 850,000 distinct CDR3 sequences, around 32% of which appear only once. The chain has TRBV19 and TRBJ2-1; D may be TRBD1 (6 bases). Sequencing used cultured PBMCs, obtained from culture after CMV antigen stimulation. The receptor was derived from a human donor in good health (CMV status not recorded). Some clones in this sample may be carry-over from other donors' samples. As DNA, the CDR3 is TGTGCCAGTAGTCCCGGGACAAGTGGTGGGCAGTTCTTC. Residues: CASSPGTSGGQFF.